The clone carrying this T cell receptor (beta chain) was detected only a few times. These data come from a study of identical twins. TCRdb re-called the 5' RACE reads through MiXCR, storing one row per CDR3 protein. The profile shows 450,000 or so distinct CDR3 sequences, approximately 14% of them singletons. These data are also associated with another study on yellow fever vaccine responses in identical twins.

The sequence came from a woman between 18 and 29 years old in good health. What was sequenced was CD4+ T cells sorted from blood.

This CDR3 reads CAIRGGVLLSEQYF. DNA of the CDR3: TGTGCCATCAGGGGGGGAGTCCTACTTAGCGAGCAGTACTTC. The chain recombines TRBV10-3 with TRBJ2-7; tentative D call: TRBD2 (6 bases). V was clipped by 6 bases and J by 6 bases, with 18 bases between them. This CDR3 spans 14 amino acids. CDR1 ENHRY and CDR2 SYGVKD come from the germline V gene.